This T cell receptor beta chain was identified during a study of monozygotic twins with inflammatory bowel disease. Study-wide points: Separate T cell subtypes could not be resolved from one another. Other individuals had fewer clonotypes in common with IBD patients than with healthy twins, especially with disease activity.

From whole blood, total RNA was isolated without any sorting of T cells. CDR1 is SGHRS, CDR2 YFSETQ, per germline. The CDR3 loop spans 13 amino acids. Total RNA amounting to about 3,500 ng went into each TCR library. Following a re-call of the 5' RACE reads, TCRdb has one entry per CDR3 protein and lacks DNA. This repertoire includes roughly 140,000 distinct CDR3 sequences. Remarks on this clonotype: Its antigen remains unidentified.

The sequenced sample was blood. The chain joins TRBV5-1 to TRBJ1-2; with no DNA, the TCRdb D assignment of TRBD1 cannot be verified. The clonotype comes from a human donor with ulcerative colitis or Crohn's disease, or a healthy co-twin of an affected twin (not recorded which). The CDR3 here is CASSSGQDYGYTF.